This TCR beta chain was documented in a study of OX40 agonist ivuxolimab in advanced cancers. Broader study findings: On average, CD8+ T cells had more expanded clones than CD4+.

This clone was picked up a small number of times. Its antigen is unknown. Patients were excluded for autoimmune disease history or systemic immunosuppression. The CDR3 is 12 residues long. Germline-derived CDR1 and CDR2 are MNHNY and SVGAGI (reference sequence). Between the trimmed V and J ends, which lost 2 bases and 9 bases, there was a span of 8 bases. Generated by immunoSEQ multiplex PCR, the TCRdb table keeps only in-frame clones and is missing some. The repertoire consists of roughly 15,000 clones, with roughly four fifths occurring once and the leading ten covering around 2.4%. The receptor comes from an adult with an advanced solid tumor such as melanoma, head and neck, liver or kidney cancer. The sample here was CD4+ or CD8+ T cells sorted from blood, taken in a trial of the OX40 agonist ivuxolimab. The chain employs TRBV6-6 and TRBJ2-4, with unresolved D. This CDR3 is CASSYDGSIQYF. CDR3 nucleotide sequence: TGTGCCAGCAGTTACGATGGCAGCATTCAGTACTTC.